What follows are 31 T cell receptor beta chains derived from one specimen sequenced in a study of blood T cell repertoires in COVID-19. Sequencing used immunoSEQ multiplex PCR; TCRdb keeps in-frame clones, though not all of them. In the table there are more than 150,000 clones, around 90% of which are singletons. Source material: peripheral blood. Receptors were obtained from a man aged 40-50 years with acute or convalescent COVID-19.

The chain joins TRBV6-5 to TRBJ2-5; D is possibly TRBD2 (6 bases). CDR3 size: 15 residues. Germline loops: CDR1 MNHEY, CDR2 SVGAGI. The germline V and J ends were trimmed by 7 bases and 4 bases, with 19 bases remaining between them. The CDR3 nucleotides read TGTGCCAGCACCAAGGCCTTGAGGGGAGGAGAGACCCAGTACTTC. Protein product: CASTKALRGGETQYF.

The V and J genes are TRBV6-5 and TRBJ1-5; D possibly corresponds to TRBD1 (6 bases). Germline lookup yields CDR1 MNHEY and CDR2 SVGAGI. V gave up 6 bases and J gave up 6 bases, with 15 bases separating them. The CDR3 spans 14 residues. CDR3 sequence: CASSPRGRSQPQHF. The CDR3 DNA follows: TGTGCCAGCAGCCCCAGGGGAAGGAGTCAGCCCCAGCATTTT.

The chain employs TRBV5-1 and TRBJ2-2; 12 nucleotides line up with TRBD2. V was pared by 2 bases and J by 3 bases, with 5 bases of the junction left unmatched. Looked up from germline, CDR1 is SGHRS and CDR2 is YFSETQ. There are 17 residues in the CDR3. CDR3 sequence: CASSFTSGGPHTGELFF. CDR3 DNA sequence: TGCGCCAGCAGCTTTACTAGCGGGGGGCCTCACACCGGGGAGCTGTTTTTT.

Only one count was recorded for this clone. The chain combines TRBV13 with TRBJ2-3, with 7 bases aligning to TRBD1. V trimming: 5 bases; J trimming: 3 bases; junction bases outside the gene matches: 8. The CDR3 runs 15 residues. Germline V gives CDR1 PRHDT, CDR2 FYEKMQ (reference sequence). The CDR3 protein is CASSRQGSLTDTQYF. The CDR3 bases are TGTGCCAGCAGCCGACAGGGCTCCCTTACAGATACGCAGTATTTT.

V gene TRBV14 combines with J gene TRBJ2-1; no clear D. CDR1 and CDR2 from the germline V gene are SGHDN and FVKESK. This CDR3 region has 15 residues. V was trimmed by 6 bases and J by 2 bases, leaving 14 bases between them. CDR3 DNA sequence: TGTGCCAGCAGTCACACAGCTCCAACCTACAATGAGCAGTTCTTC. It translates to CASSHTAPTYNEQFF.

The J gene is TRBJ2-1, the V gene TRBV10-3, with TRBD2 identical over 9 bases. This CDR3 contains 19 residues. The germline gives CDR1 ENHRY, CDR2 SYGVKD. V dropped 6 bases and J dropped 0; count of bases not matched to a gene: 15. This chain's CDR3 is CAISERVAGAQSSYNEQFF. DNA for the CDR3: TGTGCCATCAGCGAGCGGGTAGCGGGGGCCCAGAGCTCCTACAATGAGCAGTTCTTC.

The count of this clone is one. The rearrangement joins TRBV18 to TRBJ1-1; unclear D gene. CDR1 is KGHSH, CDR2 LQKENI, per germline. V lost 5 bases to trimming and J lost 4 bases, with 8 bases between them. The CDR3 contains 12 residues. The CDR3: CASSGRGTEAFF. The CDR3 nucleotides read TGTGCCAGCTCAGGTCGGGGCACTGAAGCTTTCTTT.

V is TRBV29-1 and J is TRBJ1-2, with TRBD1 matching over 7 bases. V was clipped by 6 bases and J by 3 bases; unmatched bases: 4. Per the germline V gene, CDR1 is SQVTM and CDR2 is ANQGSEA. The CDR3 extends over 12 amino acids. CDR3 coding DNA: TGCAGCGTGGGAGACAGGGACTATGGCTACACCTTC. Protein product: CSVGDRDYGYTF.

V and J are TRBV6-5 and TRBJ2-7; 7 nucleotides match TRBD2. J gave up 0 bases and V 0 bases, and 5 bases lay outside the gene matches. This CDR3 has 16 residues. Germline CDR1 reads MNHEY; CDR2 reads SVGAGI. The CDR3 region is CASSYSVAGDSYEQYF. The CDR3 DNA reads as TGTGCCAGCAGTTACTCCGTGGCGGGGGACTCCTACGAGCAGTACTTC.

As DNA, the CDR3 is TGTGCCAGCTCACCACCGGAACACCCACCGGGACAGGGGGACTCCTACAATGAGCAGTTCTTC. As protein: CASSPPEHPPGQGDSYNEQFF. The chain carries TRBV18 and TRBJ2-1, with 11 bases matching TRBD1. The V segment lost 0 bases and the J segment 0 bases; nucleotides outside the gene matches: 13. The CDR3 totals 21 residues. Germline-derived CDR1 and CDR2 are KGHSH and LQKENI.

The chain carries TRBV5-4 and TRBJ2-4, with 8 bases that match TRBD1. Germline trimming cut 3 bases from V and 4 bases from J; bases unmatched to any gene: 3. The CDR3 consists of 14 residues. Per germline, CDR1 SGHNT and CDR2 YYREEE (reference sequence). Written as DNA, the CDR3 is TGTGCCAGCAGCTCCTGGACAGGGAAAAACATTCAGTACTTC. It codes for CASSSWTGKNIQYF.

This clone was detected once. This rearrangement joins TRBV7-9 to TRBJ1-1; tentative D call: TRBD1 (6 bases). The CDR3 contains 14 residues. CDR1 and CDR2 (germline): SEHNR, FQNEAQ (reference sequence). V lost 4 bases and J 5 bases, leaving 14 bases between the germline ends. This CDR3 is CASSSKAGVTEAFF. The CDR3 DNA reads TGTGCCAGCAGCTCTAAAGCAGGGGTTACTGAAGCTTTCTTT.

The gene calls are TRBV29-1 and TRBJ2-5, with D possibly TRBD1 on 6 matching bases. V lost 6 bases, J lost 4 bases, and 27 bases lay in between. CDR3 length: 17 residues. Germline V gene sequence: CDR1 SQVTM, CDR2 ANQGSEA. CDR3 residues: CSVIPPGQAITGETQYF. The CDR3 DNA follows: TGCAGCGTGATCCCACCGGGACAAGCCATAACCGGAGAGACCCAGTACTTC.

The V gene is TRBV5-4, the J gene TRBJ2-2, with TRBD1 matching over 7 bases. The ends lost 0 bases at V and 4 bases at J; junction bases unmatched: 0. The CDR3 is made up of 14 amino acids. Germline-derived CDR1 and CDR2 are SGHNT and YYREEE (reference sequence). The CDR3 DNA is TGTGCCAGCAGCTTGGGGGACAGCACCGGGGAGCTGTTTTTT. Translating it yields CASSLGDSTGELFF.

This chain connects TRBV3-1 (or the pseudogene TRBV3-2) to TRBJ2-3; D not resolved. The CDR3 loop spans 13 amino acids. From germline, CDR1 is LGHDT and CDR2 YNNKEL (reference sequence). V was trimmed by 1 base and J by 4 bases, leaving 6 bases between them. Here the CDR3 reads CASSQVVSDTQYF. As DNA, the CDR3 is TGTGCCAGCAGCCAAGTCGTCTCAGATACGCAGTATTTT.

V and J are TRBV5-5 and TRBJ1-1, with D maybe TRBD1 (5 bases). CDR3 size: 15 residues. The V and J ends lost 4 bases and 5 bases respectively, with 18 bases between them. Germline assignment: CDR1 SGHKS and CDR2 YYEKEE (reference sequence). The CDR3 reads CASSRALGGGTEAFF. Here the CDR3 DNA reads TGTGCCAGCAGCAGAGCCTTGGGGGGTGGGACTGAAGCTTTCTTT.

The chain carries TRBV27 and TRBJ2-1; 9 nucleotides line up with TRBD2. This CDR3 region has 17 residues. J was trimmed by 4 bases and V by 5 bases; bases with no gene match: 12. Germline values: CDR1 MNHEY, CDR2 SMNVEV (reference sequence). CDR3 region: CASSLLPGRGGYNEQFF. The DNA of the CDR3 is TGTGCCAGCAGTCTCCTCCCCGGGCGGGGGGGTTACAATGAGCAGTTCTTC.

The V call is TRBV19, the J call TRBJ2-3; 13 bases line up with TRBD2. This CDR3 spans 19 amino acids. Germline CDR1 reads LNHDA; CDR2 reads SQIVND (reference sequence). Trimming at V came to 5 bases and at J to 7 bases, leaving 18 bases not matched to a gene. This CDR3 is CASSLRTSGGLSPPNTQYF. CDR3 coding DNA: TGTGCCAGTAGTTTACGGACTAGCGGGGGACTGTCCCCCCCTAATACGCAGTATTTT.

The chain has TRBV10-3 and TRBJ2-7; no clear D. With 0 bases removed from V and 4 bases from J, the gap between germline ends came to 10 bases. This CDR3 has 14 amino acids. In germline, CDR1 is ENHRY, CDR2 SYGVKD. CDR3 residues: CAISESRQIYEQYF. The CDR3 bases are TGTGCCATCAGTGAGTCAAGACAAATTTACGAGCAGTACTTC.

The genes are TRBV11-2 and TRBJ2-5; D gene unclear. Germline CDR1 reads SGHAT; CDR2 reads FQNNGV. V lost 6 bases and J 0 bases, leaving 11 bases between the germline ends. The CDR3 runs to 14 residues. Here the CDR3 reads CASRPDKYQETQYF. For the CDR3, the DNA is TGTGCCAGCAGACCCGACAAGTACCAAGAGACCCAGTACTTC. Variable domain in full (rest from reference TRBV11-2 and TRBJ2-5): EAGVAQSPRYKIIEKRQSVAFWCNPISGHATLYWYQQILGQGPKLLIQFQNNGVVDDSQLPKDRFSAERLKGVDSTLKIQPAKLEDSAVYLCASRPDKYQETQYFGPGTRLLVL.

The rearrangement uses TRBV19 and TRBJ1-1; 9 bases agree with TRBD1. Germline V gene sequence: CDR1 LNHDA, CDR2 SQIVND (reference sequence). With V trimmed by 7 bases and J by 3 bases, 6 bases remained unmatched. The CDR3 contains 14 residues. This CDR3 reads CASTQRTGDTEAFF. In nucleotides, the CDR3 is TGTGCCAGTACCCAAAGGACAGGGGACACTGAAGCTTTCTTT.

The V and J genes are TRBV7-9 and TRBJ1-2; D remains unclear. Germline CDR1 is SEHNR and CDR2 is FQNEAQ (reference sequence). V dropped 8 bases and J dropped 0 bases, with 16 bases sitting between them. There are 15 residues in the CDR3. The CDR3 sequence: CASGEPNLANYGYTF. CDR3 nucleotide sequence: TGTGCCAGCGGCGAGCCTAACCTAGCTAACTATGGCTACACCTTC.

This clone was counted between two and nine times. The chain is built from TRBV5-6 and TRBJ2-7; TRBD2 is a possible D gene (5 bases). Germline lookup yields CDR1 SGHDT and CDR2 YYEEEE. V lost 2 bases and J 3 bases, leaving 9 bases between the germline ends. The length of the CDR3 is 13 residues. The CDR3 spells CASSFPGIYEQYF. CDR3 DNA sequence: TGTGCCAGCAGCTTTCCGGGGATCTACGAGCAGTACTTC.

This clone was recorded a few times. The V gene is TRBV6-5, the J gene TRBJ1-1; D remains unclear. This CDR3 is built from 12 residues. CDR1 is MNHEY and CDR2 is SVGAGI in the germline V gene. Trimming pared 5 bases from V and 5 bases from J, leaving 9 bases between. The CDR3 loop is CASSPGRTEAFF. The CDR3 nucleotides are TGTGCCAGCAGTCCGGGGAGGACTGAAGCTTTCTTT.

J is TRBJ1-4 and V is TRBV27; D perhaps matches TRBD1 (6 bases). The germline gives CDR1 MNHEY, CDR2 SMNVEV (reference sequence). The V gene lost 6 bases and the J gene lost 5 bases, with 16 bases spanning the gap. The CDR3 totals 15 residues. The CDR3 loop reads CASSRRWQGNEKLFF. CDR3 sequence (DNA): TGTGCCAGCAGCCGTCGTTGGCAGGGGAATGAAAAACTGTTTTTT.

The CDR3 bases are TGTGCCAGCAGCTTGGAGCCCGGTGGAAACACCATATATTTT. Translating gives CASSLEPGGNTIYF. This chain joins TRBV5-5 and TRBJ1-3; no firm D call. V lost 0 bases to trimming and J lost 3 bases, with 7 bases between them. The germline CDR1 and CDR2 sequences are SGHKS and YYEKEE (reference sequence). The CDR3 extends over 14 amino acids.

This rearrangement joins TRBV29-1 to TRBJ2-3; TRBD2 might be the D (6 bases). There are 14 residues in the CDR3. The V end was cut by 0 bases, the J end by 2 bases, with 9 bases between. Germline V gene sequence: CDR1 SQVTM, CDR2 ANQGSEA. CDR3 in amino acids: CSVEEGDSTDTQYF. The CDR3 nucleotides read TGCAGCGTTGAAGAAGGGGACTCCACAGATACGCAGTATTTT.

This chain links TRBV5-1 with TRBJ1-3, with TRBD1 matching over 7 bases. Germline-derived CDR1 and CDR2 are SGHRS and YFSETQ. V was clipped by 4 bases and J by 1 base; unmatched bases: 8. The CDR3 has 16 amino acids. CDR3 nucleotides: TGCGCCAGCAGCCAAAAGACGACAGGGTCTGGAAACACCATATATTTT. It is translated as CASSQKTTGSGNTIYF. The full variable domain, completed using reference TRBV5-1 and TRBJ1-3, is KAGVTQTPRYLIKTRGQQVTLSCSPISGHRSVSWYQQTPGQGLQFLFEYFSETQRNKGNFPGRFSGRQFSNSRSEMNVSTLELGDSALYLCASSQKTTGSGNTIYFGEGSWLTVV.

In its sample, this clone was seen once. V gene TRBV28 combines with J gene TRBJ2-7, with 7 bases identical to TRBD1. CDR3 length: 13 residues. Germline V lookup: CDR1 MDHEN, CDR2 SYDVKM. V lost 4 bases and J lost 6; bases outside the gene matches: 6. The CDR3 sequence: CASSSDRVGEQYF. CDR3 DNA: TGTGCCAGCAGTTCAGACAGGGTGGGCGAGCAGTACTTC.

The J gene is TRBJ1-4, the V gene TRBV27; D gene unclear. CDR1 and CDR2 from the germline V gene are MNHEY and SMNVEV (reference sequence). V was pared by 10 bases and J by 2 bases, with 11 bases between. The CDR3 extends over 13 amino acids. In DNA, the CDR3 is TGTGCCACCGCGGAGGCGACTAATGAAAAACTGTTTTTT. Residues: CATAEATNEKLFF.

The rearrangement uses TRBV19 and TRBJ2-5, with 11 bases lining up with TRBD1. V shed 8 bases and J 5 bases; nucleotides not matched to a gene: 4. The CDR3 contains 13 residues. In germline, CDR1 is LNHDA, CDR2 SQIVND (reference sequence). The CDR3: CASRTGGAETQYF. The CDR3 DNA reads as TGTGCCAGTCGGACAGGGGGCGCGGAGACCCAGTACTTC.